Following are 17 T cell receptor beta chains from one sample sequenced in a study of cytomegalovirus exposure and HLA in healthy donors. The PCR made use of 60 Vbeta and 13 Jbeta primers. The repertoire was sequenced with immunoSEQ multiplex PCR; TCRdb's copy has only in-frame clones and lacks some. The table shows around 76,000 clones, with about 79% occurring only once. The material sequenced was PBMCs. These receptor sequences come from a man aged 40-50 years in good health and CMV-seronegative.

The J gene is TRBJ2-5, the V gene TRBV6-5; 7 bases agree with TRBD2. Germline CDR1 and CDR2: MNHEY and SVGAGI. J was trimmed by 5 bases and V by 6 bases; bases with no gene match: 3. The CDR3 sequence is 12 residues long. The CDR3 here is CASSPGGETQYF. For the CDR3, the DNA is TGTGCCAGCAGCCCCGGGGGGGAGACCCAGTACTTC.

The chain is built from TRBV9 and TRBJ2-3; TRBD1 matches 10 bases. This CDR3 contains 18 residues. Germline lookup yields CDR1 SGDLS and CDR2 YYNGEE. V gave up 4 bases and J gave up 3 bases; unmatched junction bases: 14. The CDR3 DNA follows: TGTGCCAGCAGCTTCCGGGGGTCCGGGACAGGGGAGACAGATACGCAGTATTTT. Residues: CASSFRGSGTGETDTQYF.

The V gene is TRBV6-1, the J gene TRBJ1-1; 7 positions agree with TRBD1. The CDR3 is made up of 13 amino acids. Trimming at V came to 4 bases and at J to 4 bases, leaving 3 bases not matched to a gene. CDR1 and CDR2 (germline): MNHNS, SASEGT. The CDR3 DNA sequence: TGTGCCAGCAGTGGGGGACAGCCCACTGAAGCTTTCTTT. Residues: CASSGGQPTEAFF.

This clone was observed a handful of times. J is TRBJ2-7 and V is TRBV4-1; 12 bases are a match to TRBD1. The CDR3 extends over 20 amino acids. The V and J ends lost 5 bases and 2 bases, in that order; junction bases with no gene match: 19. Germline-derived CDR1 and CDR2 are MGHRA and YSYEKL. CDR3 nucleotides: TGCGCCAGCAGCGCTGAGGGAAAGGGGACAGGGGGCAAGGAAGCCTACGAGCAGTACTTC. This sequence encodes CASSAEGKGTGGKEAYEQYF.

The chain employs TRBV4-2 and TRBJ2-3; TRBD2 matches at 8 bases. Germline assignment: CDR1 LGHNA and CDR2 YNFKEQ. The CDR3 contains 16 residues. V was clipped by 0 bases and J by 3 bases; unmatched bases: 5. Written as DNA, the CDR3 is TGTGCCAGCAGCCAAGATGGTGCGGGAGGAACAGATACGCAGTATTTT. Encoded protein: CASSQDGAGGTDTQYF.

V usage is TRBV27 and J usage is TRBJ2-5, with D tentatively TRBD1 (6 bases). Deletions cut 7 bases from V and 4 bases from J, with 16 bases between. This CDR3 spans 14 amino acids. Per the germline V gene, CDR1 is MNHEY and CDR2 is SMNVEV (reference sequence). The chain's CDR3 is CASMRGRGSETQYF. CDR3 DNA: TGTGCCAGCATGAGGGGCAGGGGATCAGAGACCCAGTACTTC.

The CDR3 coding sequence is TGTGCCAGTAGTATCCCCTTTCCCAATCAGCCCCAGCATTTT. Translated: CASSIPFPNQPQHF. J is TRBJ1-5 and V is TRBV19; D gene ambiguous. This CDR3 comprises 14 residues. In germline, CDR1 is LNHDA, CDR2 SQIVND (reference sequence). V lost 3 bases to trimming and J lost 3 bases, with 9 bases between them. Supplemented by reference TRBV19 and TRBJ1-5, the full variable domain reads DGGITQSPKYLFRKEGQNVTLSCEQNLNHDAMYWYRQDPGQGLRLIYYSQIVNDFQKGDIAEGYSVSREKKESFPLTVTSAQKNPTAFYLCASSIPFPNQPQHFGDGTRLSIL.

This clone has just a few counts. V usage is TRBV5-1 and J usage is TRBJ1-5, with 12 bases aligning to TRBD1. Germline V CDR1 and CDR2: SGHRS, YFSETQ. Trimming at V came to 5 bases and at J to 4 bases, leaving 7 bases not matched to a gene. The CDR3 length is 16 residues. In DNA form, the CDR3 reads TGCGCCAGCAGGGGAGGGACAGGGGGCGAGAATCAGCCCCAGCATTTT. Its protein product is CASRGGTGGENQPQHF.

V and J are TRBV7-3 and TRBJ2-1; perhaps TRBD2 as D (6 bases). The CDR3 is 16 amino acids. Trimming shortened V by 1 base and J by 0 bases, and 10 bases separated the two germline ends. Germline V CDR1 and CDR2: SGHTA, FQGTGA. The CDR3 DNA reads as TGTGCCAGCAGCTTAATGGCGGGGAGCTCCTACAATGAGCAGTTCTTC. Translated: CASSLMAGSSYNEQFF.

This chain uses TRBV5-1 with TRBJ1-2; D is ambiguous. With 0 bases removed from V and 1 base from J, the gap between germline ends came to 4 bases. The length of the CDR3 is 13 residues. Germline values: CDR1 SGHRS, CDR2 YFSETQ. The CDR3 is CASSLEYNYGYTF. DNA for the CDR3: TGCGCCAGCAGCTTGGAATATAACTATGGCTACACCTTC. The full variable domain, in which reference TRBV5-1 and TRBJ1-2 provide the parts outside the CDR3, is KAGVTQTPRYLIKTRGQQVTLSCSPISGHRSVSWYQQTPGQGLQFLFEYFSETQRNKGNFPGRFSGRQFSNSRSEMNVSTLELGDSALYLCASSLEYNYGYTFGSGTRLTVV.

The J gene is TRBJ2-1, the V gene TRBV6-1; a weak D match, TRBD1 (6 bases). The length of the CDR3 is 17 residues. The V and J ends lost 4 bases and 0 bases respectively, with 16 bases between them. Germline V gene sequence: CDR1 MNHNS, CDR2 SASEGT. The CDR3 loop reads CASSGGLQGRSYNEQFF. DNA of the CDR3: TGTGCCAGCAGTGGGGGCCTTCAGGGGCGCTCCTACAATGAGCAGTTCTTC.

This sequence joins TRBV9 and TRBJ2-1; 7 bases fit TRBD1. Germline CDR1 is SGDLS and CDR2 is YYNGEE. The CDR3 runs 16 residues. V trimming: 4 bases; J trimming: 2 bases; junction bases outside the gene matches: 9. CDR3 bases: TGTGCCAGCAGCCCCCGACAGGGATCAACCTACAATGAGCAGTTCTTC. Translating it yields CASSPRQGSTYNEQFF.

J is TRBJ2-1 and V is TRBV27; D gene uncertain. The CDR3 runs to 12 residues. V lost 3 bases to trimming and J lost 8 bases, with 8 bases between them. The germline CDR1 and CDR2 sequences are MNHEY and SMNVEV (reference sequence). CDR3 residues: CASSFSLDEQFF. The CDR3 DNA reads TGTGCCAGCAGTTTCTCTCTTGATGAGCAGTTCTTC.

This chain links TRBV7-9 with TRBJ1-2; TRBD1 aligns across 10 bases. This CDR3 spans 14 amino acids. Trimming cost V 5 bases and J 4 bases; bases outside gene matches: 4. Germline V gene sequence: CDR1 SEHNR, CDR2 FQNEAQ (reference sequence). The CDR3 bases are TGTGCCAGCAGCGTGCGACAGGGGGCCTATGGCTACACCTTC. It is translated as CASSVRQGAYGYTF. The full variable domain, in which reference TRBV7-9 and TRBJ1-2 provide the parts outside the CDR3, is DTGVSQNPRHKITKRGQNVTFRCDPISEHNRLYWYRQTLGQGPEFLTYFQNEAQLEKSRLLSDRFSAERPKGSFSTLEIQRTEQGDSAMYLCASSVRQGAYGYTFGSGTRLTVV.

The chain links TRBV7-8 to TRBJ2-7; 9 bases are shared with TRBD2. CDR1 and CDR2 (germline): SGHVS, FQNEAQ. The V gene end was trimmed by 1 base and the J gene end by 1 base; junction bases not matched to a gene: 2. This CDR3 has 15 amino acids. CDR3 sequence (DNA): TGTGCCAGCAGCTTAGATCTAGCGGGATCCTACGAGCAGTACTTC. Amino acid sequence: CASSLDLAGSYEQYF.

DNA of the CDR3: TGTGCCACCACCGACGGGACTAGCGACGAGCAGTACTTC. This codes for CATTDGTSDEQYF. This chain uses TRBV19 with TRBJ2-5, with TRBD2 identical over 10 bases. The DNA end is more similar to TRBJ2-7, so the J call may be wrong. The germline gives CDR1 LNHDA, CDR2 SQIVND (reference sequence). This CDR3 region has 13 residues.

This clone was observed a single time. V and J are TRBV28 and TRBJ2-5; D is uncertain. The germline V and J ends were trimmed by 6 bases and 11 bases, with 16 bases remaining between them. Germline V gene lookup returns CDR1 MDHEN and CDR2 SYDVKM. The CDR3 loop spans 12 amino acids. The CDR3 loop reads CASSPLTAEQYF. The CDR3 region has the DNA TGTGCCAGCAGCCCCCTCACGGCGGAGCAGTACTTC.